The 21 T cell receptor beta chains in this list originate from one sample, sequenced in a study of blood T cell repertoires in COVID-19. TCRdb keeps only in-frame clones here, not all; method: immunoSEQ multiplex PCR. The data show about 230,000 clones, about 80% seen once. Source material: peripheral blood. These receptors originate from a woman in her forties or fifties with acute or convalescent COVID-19.

This chain joins TRBV18 and TRBJ2-7; 10 positions match TRBD1. Germline CDR1 is KGHSH and CDR2 is LQKENI. The CDR3 contains 15 residues. Losses at the gene ends were 6 bases for V and 4 bases for J; bases not matched to a gene: 9. CDR3 nucleotide sequence: TGTGCCAGCTCGCAGAGGGACAGGGGAGTATACGAGCAGTACTTC. Its translation is CASSQRDRGVYEQYF.

The sample holds a few counts of this clone. This sample also contains other DNA sequences that code for the same CDR3. This CDR3 is CASSLTGYGYTF. In nucleotides, the CDR3 is TGTGCCAGCAGTCTGACAGGGTATGGCTACACCTTC. This chain connects TRBV28 to TRBJ1-2; 7 nucleotides align to TRBD1. Per germline, CDR1 MDHEN and CDR2 SYDVKM. V lost 5 bases, J lost 5 bases, and 2 bases stayed unmatched. This CDR3 is built from 12 residues.

The V call is TRBV7-8, the J call TRBJ2-2, with 9 nucleotides matching TRBD1. This CDR3 has 16 residues. With V trimmed by 4 bases and J by 6 bases, 9 bases remained unmatched. Germline V gene sequence: CDR1 SGHVS, CDR2 FQNEAQ. CDR3 amino acids: CASSSVQGALPGELFF. Written as DNA, the CDR3 is TGTGCCAGCAGCTCGGTACAGGGGGCGCTTCCCGGGGAGCTGTTTTTT.

V and J are TRBV30 and TRBJ1-4; the D gene is possibly TRBD1 (6 bases). Germline CDR1 and CDR2: GTSNPN and SVGIG (reference sequence). The CDR3 runs to 14 residues. V was clipped by 5 bases and J by 8 bases, with 18 bases between them. CDR3 amino acids: CAWHHHRVGEKLFF. The DNA for the CDR3 is TGTGCCTGGCACCACCACAGGGTTGGAGAAAAACTGTTTTTT.

Only a few counts were recorded for this clone. The rearrangement links TRBV5-1 to TRBJ1-2; TRBD1 matches at 10 bases. After removal of 4 bases from V and 8 bases from J, the junction contained 11 bases not matched to a gene. Per the germline V gene, CDR1 is SGHRS and CDR2 is YFSETQ. The CDR3 is 15 amino acids. CDR3 bases: TGCGCCAGCAGCCGAACCGACAGGGGGCTTAAAGGCTACACCTTC. Encoded protein: CASSRTDRGLKGYTF. Drawing the rest from reference TRBV5-1 and TRBJ1-2, the complete variable domain is KAGVTQTPRYLIKTRGQQVTLSCSPISGHRSVSWYQQTPGQGLQFLFEYFSETQRNKGNFPGRFSGRQFSNSRSEMNVSTLELGDSALYLCASSRTDRGLKGYTFGSGTRLTVV.

The chain uses TRBV24-1 and TRBJ2-2, with 9 bases aligning to TRBD1. Germline CDR1 reads KGHDR; CDR2 reads SFDVKD. V lost 4 bases and J lost 5; bases outside the gene matches: 4. This CDR3 comprises 15 residues. CDR3: CATSDPGQGTGELFF. DNA of the CDR3: TGTGCCACCAGTGACCCGGGACAGGGAACCGGGGAGCTGTTTTTT.

The V gene is TRBV7-9, the J gene TRBJ2-1; D possibly corresponds to TRBD1 (6 bases). CDR3 length equals 15 residues. Germline V CDR1 and CDR2: SEHNR, FQNEAQ (reference sequence). V was trimmed by 6 bases and J by 0 bases, leaving 12 bases between them. In nucleotides, the CDR3 is TGTGCCAGCAGTGGGACACAGGACTCCTACAATGAGCAGTTCTTC. Translated: CASSGTQDSYNEQFF.

The V and J genes are TRBV4-1 and TRBJ2-1; D gene unclear. The V end was cut by 0 bases, the J end by 8 bases, with 8 bases between. The CDR3 totals 13 residues. CDR1 is MGHRA and CDR2 is YSYEKL in the germline V gene. CDR3 sequence: CASSQESRDEQFF. As DNA, the CDR3 is TGCGCCAGCAGCCAAGAAAGTCGGGATGAGCAGTTCTTC.

The chain couples TRBV11-3 to TRBJ2-1, with a weak D call TRBD1 (5 bases). Germline V CDR1 and CDR2: SGHNT, YENEEA. V dropped 5 bases and J dropped 0 bases, with 11 bases sitting between them. This CDR3 has 15 amino acids. The CDR3 loop reads CASSAYDSSYNEQFF. In DNA form, the CDR3 reads TGTGCCAGCAGCGCCTACGACAGCTCCTACAATGAGCAGTTCTTC. The full variable domain, completed using reference TRBV11-3 and TRBJ2-1, is EAGVVQSPRYKIIEKKQPVAFWCNPISGHNTLYWYLQNLGQGPELLIRYENEEAVDDSQLPKDRFSAERLKGVDSTLKIQPAELGDSAVYLCASSAYDSSYNEQFFGPGTRLTVL.

The CDR3 coding sequence is TGTGCCAGCACCCGGGGGTTCGAGCAGTACTTC. Translated, it gives CASTRGFEQYF. The rearrangement joins TRBV28 to TRBJ2-7, with D possibly TRBD2 on 6 matching bases. The V and J ends lost 7 bases and 6 bases respectively, with 10 bases between them. Germline CDR1 is MDHEN and CDR2 is SYDVKM. The CDR3 contains 11 residues.

This clone was counted a few times. The chain joins TRBV3-1 (or the pseudogene TRBV3-2) to TRBJ1-2; the D gene is possibly TRBD1 (5 bases). The CDR3 is made up of 15 amino acids. The germline gives CDR1 LGHDT, CDR2 YNNKEL (reference sequence). V shed 2 bases and J shed 6 bases, with 16 bases lying between them. CDR3 in DNA: TGTGCCAGCAGCCAACTGTCCAGGGAGGTTAATGGCTACACCTTC. It is translated as CASSQLSREVNGYTF.

The genes are TRBV6-6 and TRBJ1-6, with D possibly TRBD1 on 5 matching bases. Germline-derived CDR1 and CDR2 are MNHNY and SVGAGI (reference sequence). V lost 2 bases and J 7 bases, leaving 15 bases between the germline ends. This CDR3 is built from 16 residues. The CDR3 protein is CASSYPPQGTNSPLHF. In DNA, the CDR3 is TGTGCCAGCAGTTACCCCCCGCAGGGTACGAATTCACCCCTCCACTTT.

The CDR3 loop is CASSEDTGAYGYTF. The CDR3 DNA follows: TGTGCCAGCAGTGAAGATACAGGGGCCTATGGCTACACCTTC. This sequence joins TRBV6-1 and TRBJ1-2; 7 bases match TRBD1. Germline lookup yields CDR1 MNHNS and CDR2 SASEGT. The length of the CDR3 is 14 residues. The V and J ends lost 1 base and 4 bases, in that order; junction bases with no gene match: 3.

This clone appeared a few times. The chain has TRBV11-2 and TRBJ2-7, with 10 positions matching TRBD2. The germline V gene has CDR1 SGHAT and CDR2 FQNNGV. Germline trimming cut 4 bases from V and 3 bases from J; bases unmatched to any gene: 3. The CDR3 is 14 amino acids. The CDR3 sequence is CASSSLAGNYEQYF. The CDR3 DNA sequence: TGTGCCAGCAGCTCACTAGCGGGGAACTACGAGCAGTACTTC.

This clone occurred once. V usage is TRBV18 and J usage is TRBJ1-1; D is uncertain. This CDR3 comprises 13 residues. V was pared by 4 bases and J by 6 bases, with 12 bases between. Germline CDR1 is KGHSH and CDR2 is LQKENI. The CDR3 bases are TGTGCCAGCTCACAATCTGAGATCCCTGAAGCTTTCTTT. Translated: CASSQSEIPEAFF.

This chain joins TRBV18 and TRBJ2-5, with TRBD1 matching 7 bases. V shed 1 base and J 4 bases; nucleotides not matched to a gene: 3. CDR1 and CDR2 (germline): KGHSH, LQKENI. This CDR3 spans 14 amino acids. CDR3 amino acids: CASSPQGARETQYF. The DNA of the CDR3 is TGTGCCAGCTCACCACAGGGGGCTCGAGAGACCCAGTACTTC.

This rearrangement joins TRBV7-2 to TRBJ1-2; D gene uncertain. This CDR3 has 15 amino acids. The V and J ends lost 10 bases and 5 bases respectively, with 23 bases between them. The germline gives CDR1 SGHTA, CDR2 FQGNSA. The CDR3 here is CAILSVSTTGYGYTF. In DNA form, the CDR3 reads TGTGCCATCCTCTCCGTGAGTACTACGGGATATGGCTACACCTTC.

The chain links TRBV5-4 to TRBJ2-1; a possible D gene is TRBD2 (6 bases). The V end lost 5 bases, the J end lost 0 bases, and 9 bases lay between the germline ends. Germline V CDR1 and CDR2: SGHNT, YYREEE (reference sequence). This CDR3 contains 14 residues. The CDR3 DNA reads TGTGCCAGCAGTGGACTAAGCTCCTACAATGAGCAGTTCTTC. Translation: CASSGLSSYNEQFF. The complete variable domain, with remaining parts taken from reference TRBV5-4 and TRBJ2-1, reads ETGVTQSPTHLIKTRGQQVTLRCSSQSGHNTVSWYQQALGQGPQFIFQYYREEENGRGNFPPRFSGLQFPNYSSELNVNALELDDSALYLCASSGLSSYNEQFFGPGTRLTVL.

The V call is TRBV11-3, the J call TRBJ2-1, with D tentatively TRBD1 (5 bases). Per germline, CDR1 SGHNT and CDR2 YENEEA. Trimming shortened V by 0 bases and J by 5 bases, and 11 bases separated the two germline ends. The CDR3 is 15 amino acids. CDR3 bases: TGTGCCAGCAGCTTAGACCAGGGAACTCACAATGAGCAGTTCTTC. It yields the protein CASSLDQGTHNEQFF. Using reference TRBV11-3 and TRBJ2-1 for the parts outside the CDR3, the full variable domain is EAGVVQSPRYKIIEKKQPVAFWCNPISGHNTLYWYLQNLGQGPELLIRYENEEAVDDSQLPKDRFSAERLKGVDSTLKIQPAELGDSAVYLCASSLDQGTHNEQFFGPGTRLTVL.

This chain connects TRBV7-2 to TRBJ2-5; a weak D match, TRBD1 (6 bases). Trimming left V 2 bases short and J 2 bases short, with 12 bases between. The germline V gene encodes CDR1 SGHTA and CDR2 FQGNSA. This CDR3 is 15 amino acids long. CDR3 bases: TGTGCCAGCAGCTTAATCTGGACAGCTCAAGAGACCCAGTACTTC. As protein: CASSLIWTAQETQYF.

This clone appeared a single time. The chain combines TRBV6-4 with TRBJ1-5; D is uncertain. V was cut by 6 bases and J by 11 bases, with 11 bases left in between. The CDR3 runs to 11 residues. Germline loops: CDR1 MRHNA, CDR2 SNTAGT. The CDR3 nucleotides read TGTGCCAGCAGGCCATACACCTCCCAGCATTTT. Residues: CASRPYTSQHF.